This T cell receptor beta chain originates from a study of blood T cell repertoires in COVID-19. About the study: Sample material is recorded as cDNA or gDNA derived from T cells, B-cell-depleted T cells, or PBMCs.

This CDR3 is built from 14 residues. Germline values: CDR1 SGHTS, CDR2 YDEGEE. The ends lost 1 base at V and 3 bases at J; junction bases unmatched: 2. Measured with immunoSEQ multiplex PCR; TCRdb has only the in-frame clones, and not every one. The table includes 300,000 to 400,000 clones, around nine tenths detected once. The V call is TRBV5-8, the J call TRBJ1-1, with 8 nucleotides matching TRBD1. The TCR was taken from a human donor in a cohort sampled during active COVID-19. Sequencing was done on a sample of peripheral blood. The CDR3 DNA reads TGTGCCAGCAGCTTGCAGGGGGCAGACACTGAAGCTTTCTTT. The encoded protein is CASSLQGADTEAFF.